This T cell receptor (beta chain) comes out of a study of blood T cell repertoires in COVID-19. About the research overall: PBMCs, B-cell-depleted T cells, or T cells were the source of the cDNA or gDNA that made up the material.

Germline V CDR1 and CDR2: SGHNT, YYREEE (reference sequence). Unmatched junction bases numbered 5, after V lost 4 bases and J lost 11 bases. The length of the CDR3 is 13 residues. Using immunoSEQ multiplex PCR, the repertoire was profiled, and TCRdb retains in-frame clones only, with some absent. The sample consists of some 340,000 clones, roughly nine tenths of them appearing once. Participants, about 18 to 90 years old, spanned about two dozen US areas. The study assigned cohorts using participant-reported clinical history. Source material: PBMCs or T cells enriched from blood (not recorded which). The source of this sequence is a woman in her 30s who had been exposed to COVID-19. The rearrangement uses TRBV5-4 and TRBJ2-3; 12 bases map to TRBD2. CDR3 residues: CASSGGLAGMQYF. CDR3 DNA: TGTGCCAGCAGCGGTGGACTAGCGGGGATGCAGTATTTT.